This T cell receptor beta chain appears in the sequencing data of a study of PD-1 blockade in classical Hodgkin lymphoma. Every one of the patients relapsed after autologous stem cell transplantation (brentuximab vedotin exposure was variable). The CDR3 runs to 13 residues. CDR1 is SNHLY, CDR2 FYNNEI, per germline. Trimming cost V 6 bases and J 13 bases; bases outside gene matches: 4. Study outcomes and limitations: While CD8+ TCR diversity did not rise significantly by C4D1, CD4+ TCR diversity did. No one has yet defined what causes the repertoire differences, which may be disease activity or prior therapy.

Generated by immunoSEQ multiplex PCR, the TCRdb table keeps only in-frame clones and is missing some. This sample has around 66,000 clones, with about two thirds found just once. Points on this clone: The target antigen is unknown.

The specimen comprised peripheral blood mononuclear cells (PBMCs), sampled before the second cycle of nivolumab. The rearrangement uses TRBV2 and TRBJ2-1, with TRBD2 matching over 15 bases. The TCR sequence derives from a human donor with classical Hodgkin lymphoma. CDR3 bases: TGTGCCAGCAGAGGACTAGCGGGAGGGCCTCAGTTCTTC. Protein product: CASRGLAGGPQFF.